This passage covers 32 T cell receptor beta chains from one sample sequenced in a study of identical twins. TCRdb re-analysed the 5' RACE reads in MiXCR, keeping a single row per CDR3 protein. The table includes 350,000 to 600,000 distinct CDR3 sequences, approximately 15% detected once. Separately, the same data were catalogued under a study of yellow fever vaccine responses in identical twins.

Sequencing was carried out using CD4+ T cells sorted from blood. These receptors originate from a woman younger than 30 in good health.

This clonotype appeared a few times. The chain carries TRBV24-1 and TRBJ2-2; unclear D gene. V lost 3 bases to trimming and J lost 6 bases, with 13 bases between them. This CDR3 has 15 amino acids. Germline V gene sequence: CDR1 KGHDR, CDR2 SFDVKD. CDR3 coding DNA: TGTGCCACCAGTGATCATACCGTTTACGCCGGGGAGCTGTTTTTT. Residues: CATSDHTVYAGELFF.

The chain joins TRBV2 to TRBJ2-2, with a tentative D call TRBD2 (6 bases). CDR3 length equals 14 residues. With 7 bases removed from V and 1 base from J, the gap between germline ends came to 10 bases. Germline V lookup: CDR1 SNHLY, CDR2 FYNNEI. The CDR3 region is CASKKRVNTGELFF. The CDR3 nucleotides read TGTGCCAGCAAGAAGCGGGTGAACACCGGGGAGCTGTTTTTT.

The chain combines TRBV2 with TRBJ1-3; a weak D match, TRBD1 (5 bases). The CDR3 has 14 residues. Germline V CDR1 and CDR2: SNHLY, FYNNEI. V was cut by 7 bases and J by 0 bases, with 10 bases left in between. CDR3 in amino acids: CASIRQSSGNTIYF. The CDR3 coding sequence is TGTGCCAGCATCCGACAGAGCTCTGGAAACACCATATATTTT.

This clonotype has more than one count but fewer than ten. One junction end disagrees with the germline gene, perhaps due to a read error. The chain has TRBV10-3 and TRBJ2-7; 10 bases agree with TRBD2. The CDR3 is made up of 12 amino acids. Germline values: CDR1 ENHRY, CDR2 SYGVKD. The CDR3 sequence is CTIKGLASEQYF. CDR3 sequence (DNA): TGTACCATCAAGGGACTAGCGTCCGAGCAGTACTTC.

In its sample, this clonotype was seen a few times. The rearrangement uses TRBV11-2 and TRBJ2-5, with 7 bases that match TRBD1. The CDR3 runs 15 residues. V lost 5 bases and J lost 2; bases outside the gene matches: 8. Germline CDR1 is SGHAT and CDR2 is FQNNGV. The CDR3 DNA sequence: TGTGCCAGCAGCAAACAGGGGAAGGGACAAGAGACCCAGTACTTC. This encodes CASSKQGKGQETQYF.

V is TRBV5-6 and J is TRBJ2-5; the D call may be TRBD1 or TRBD2 (5 bases each). Germline V gene lookup returns CDR1 SGHDT and CDR2 YYEEEE. Trimming left V 2 bases short and J 5 bases short, with 16 bases between. The CDR3 is made up of 15 amino acids. The chain's CDR3 is CASSLPGPNGETQYF. For the CDR3, the DNA is TGTGCCAGCAGCTTACCGGGACCCAACGGGGAGACCCAGTACTTC.

V gene TRBV3-1 combines with J gene TRBJ1-5; TRBD1 matches 10 bases. The CDR3 is made up of 14 amino acids. Germline V gene data show CDR1 as LGHDT and CDR2 as YNNKEL (reference sequence). V lost 3 bases and J lost 5; bases outside the gene matches: 1. CDR3 in amino acids: CASSHGQGDQPQHF. CDR3 sequence (DNA): TGTGCCAGCAGCCATGGACAGGGGGATCAGCCCCAGCATTTT.

This clonotype has more than one count but fewer than ten. The chain links TRBV5-1 to TRBJ2-2; a possible D gene is TRBD2 (6 bases). The V end was cut by 0 bases, the J end by 3 bases, with 12 bases between. The length of the CDR3 is 16 residues. Germline values: CDR1 SGHRS, CDR2 YFSETQ. The CDR3 region has the DNA TGCGCCAGCAGCTTGGGCGGGACCGTCGACACCGGGGAGCTGTTTTTT. Protein product: CASSLGGTVDTGELFF.

V is TRBV5-4 and J is TRBJ2-1; 9 bases fit TRBD2. The CDR3 runs 17 residues. From germline, CDR1 is SGHNT and CDR2 YYREEE (reference sequence). V was clipped by 0 bases and J by 1 base; unmatched bases: 5. CDR3 coding DNA: TGTGCCAGCAGCTTGGGGCGGGAGGGTAGATCCTACAATGAGCAGTTCTTC. As protein: CASSLGREGRSYNEQFF.

The genes are TRBV5-1 and TRBJ2-3; 7 bases fit TRBD2. Germline CDR1 SGHRS, CDR2 YFSETQ. V trimming: 1 base; J trimming: 2 bases; junction bases outside the gene matches: 7. The CDR3 totals 16 residues. Here the CDR3 reads CASSLSASGSTDTQYF. The DNA of the CDR3 is TGCGCCAGCAGCTTGTCGGCTAGCGGATCCACAGATACGCAGTATTTT.

This clonotype came up a few times. The rearrangement joins TRBV6-1 to TRBJ2-1; 8 nucleotides match TRBD1. V dropped 6 bases and J dropped 4; count of bases not matched to a gene: 2. CDR1 is MNHNS, CDR2 SASEGT, per germline. The CDR3 loop spans 13 amino acids. The CDR3 DNA reads TGTGCCAGCAGGCGGACAGGGTACAATGAGCAGTTCTTC. This gives the protein CASRRTGYNEQFF.

This clonotype has ten or more counts. The gene calls are TRBV20-1 and TRBJ1-5; D is unclear. V shed 0 bases and J shed 4 bases, with 10 bases lying between them. There are 14 residues in the CDR3. Germline CDR1 is DFQATT and CDR2 is SNEGSKA (reference sequence). CDR3 loop: CSARDPQGNQPQHF. The CDR3 DNA reads TGCAGTGCTAGAGATCCTCAAGGTAATCAGCCCCAGCATTTT.

This clonotype was observed a handful of times. The chain combines TRBV20-1 with TRBJ2-1; D is undetermined. The CDR3 is made up of 13 amino acids. The V end was cut by 0 bases, the J end by 8 bases, with 11 bases between. In germline, CDR1 is DFQATT, CDR2 SNEGSKA (reference sequence). The DNA for the CDR3 is TGCAGTGCTAGAGACACCCCGATCTATGAGCAGTTCTTC. This sequence encodes CSARDTPIYEQFF.

The sample holds a few counts of this clonotype. The V call is TRBV7-2, the J call TRBJ2-7; the D gene is possibly TRBD1 (6 bases). V lost 1 base, J lost 6 bases, and 13 bases lay in between. The CDR3 totals 14 residues. The germline V gene encodes CDR1 SGHTA and CDR2 FQGNSA. CDR3 in amino acids: CASSLVPGVGEQYF. DNA for the CDR3: TGTGCCAGCAGCTTAGTTCCAGGGGTTGGCGAGCAGTACTTC.

This clonotype was picked up a small number of times. The J gene is TRBJ1-6, the V gene TRBV6-2 or TRBV6-3; the D gene is possibly TRBD1 (5 bases). The CDR3 consists of 16 residues. The ends were cut back, 7 bases at V and 7 bases at J, with 20 bases in the middle. The germline CDR1 and CDR2 sequences are MNHEY and SVGEGT. CDR3 DNA: TGTGCCAGCATCCGAGCAGGGACGCAGCGGAATTCACCCCTCCACTTT. It is translated as CASIRAGTQRNSPLHF.

This clonotype was detected a few times. The CDR3 spells CASTTRGAGSGELFF. The CDR3 region has the DNA TGTGCCAGCACCACTCGGGGGGCGGGGTCCGGGGAGCTGTTTTTT. The chain has TRBV7-8 and TRBJ2-2, with D possibly TRBD2 on 7 matching bases. V dropped 7 bases and J dropped 6 bases, with 18 bases sitting between them. The germline V gene encodes CDR1 SGHVS and CDR2 FQNEAQ. The CDR3 is 15 amino acids.

At least ten counts were recorded for this clonotype. The chain employs TRBV7-9 and TRBJ1-1; the D is unclear. The CDR3 length is 13 residues. V shed 0 bases and J shed 4 bases, with 6 bases lying between them. Per germline, CDR1 SEHNR and CDR2 FQNEAQ (reference sequence). This CDR3 reads CASSLAEGTEAFF. The CDR3, as DNA: TGTGCCAGCAGCTTAGCCGAGGGCACTGAAGCTTTCTTT.

This clonotype was seen only a few times. The chain couples TRBV29-1 to TRBJ2-2; TRBD1 aligns across 8 bases. J gave up 5 bases and V 7 bases, and 12 bases lay outside the gene matches. Germline lookup yields CDR1 SQVTM and CDR2 ANQGSEA. This CDR3 comprises 15 residues. DNA for the CDR3: TGCAGCGCTGGGCAGGGGGCCGGAGGAACCGGGGAGCTGTTTTTT. Translation gives CSAGQGAGGTGELFF.

This clonotype was seen more than once but under ten times. This chain joins TRBV5-1 and TRBJ1-4; D may be TRBD1 (5 bases). Trimming took off 0 bases at V and 8 bases at J, with 11 bases between the two ends. The germline gives CDR1 SGHRS, CDR2 YFSETQ. The length of the CDR3 is 14 residues. The CDR3 DNA sequence: TGCGCCAGCAGCTTGGAAGGGACGGGGGAAAAACTGTTTTTT. Protein sequence: CASSLEGTGEKLFF.

This clonotype was picked up a small number of times. The genes are TRBV12-3 or TRBV12-4 and TRBJ2-1, with D perhaps being TRBD1 or TRBD2 (5 bases each). The CDR3 has 13 residues. Trimming left V 2 bases short and J 9 bases short, with 11 bases between. The CDR3 spells CASSLNHGGEQFF. CDR3 nucleotides: TGTGCCAGCAGTTTAAATCATGGGGGTGAGCAGTTCTTC.

As DNA, the CDR3 is TGTGCCAGCAGCACCAGGGGTATCGACGAGCAGTACTTC. This translates into CASSTRGIDEQYF. The V gene is TRBV6-6, the J gene TRBJ2-7, with a possible D match to TRBD1 (6 bases). Trimming took 6 bases from V and 5 from J, leaving 14 bases between them. The CDR3 is made up of 13 amino acids. The V gene's germline CDR1 is MNHNY and CDR2 SVGAGI (reference sequence).

A few counts support this clonotype. J is TRBJ2-2 and V is TRBV29-1, with 15 nucleotides matching TRBD2. CDR3 length equals 16 residues. V lost 1 base, J lost 5 bases, and 2 bases stayed unmatched. Germline V gene lookup returns CDR1 SQVTM and CDR2 ANQGSEA. The CDR3 region is CSVEVGTSGGTGELFF. The CDR3 DNA reads TGCAGCGTTGAAGTCGGGACTAGCGGGGGGACCGGGGAGCTGTTTTTT.

The rearrangement uses TRBV6-2 or TRBV6-3 and TRBJ2-1; TRBD1 agrees at 8 bases. The V segment lost 5 bases and the J segment 3 bases; nucleotides outside the gene matches: 9. The germline V gene encodes CDR1 MNHEY and CDR2 SVGEGT. There are 16 residues in the CDR3. The CDR3 coding sequence is TGTGCCAGCAGTCAGGCAGGGGGCATTGGCTACAATGAGCAGTTCTTC. This codes for CASSQAGGIGYNEQFF.

V gene TRBV7-2 combines with J gene TRBJ2-3; 9 nucleotides agree with TRBD2. Looked up from germline, CDR1 is SGHTA and CDR2 is FQGNSA. V dropped 1 base and J dropped 5; count of bases not matched to a gene: 10. The CDR3 spans 17 residues. CDR3 residues: CASSLVLAGGFGDTQYF. CDR3 coding DNA: TGTGCCAGCAGCTTAGTCTTGGCGGGGGGGTTCGGAGATACGCAGTATTTT.

This chain links TRBV21-1 with TRBJ1-2; the table's D call of TRBD1 was not tested on the DNA. TRBV21-1 is a pseudogene. There are 18 residues in the CDR3. The CDR3 DNA is TGTGCCAGCAGCACGCGGCAATCCTCCGGGACCTCTGGGGATGGCTACACCTTC. Its protein is CASSTRQSSGTSGDGYTF.

This clonotype came up a few times. J is TRBJ2-3 and V is TRBV29-1; the D is unclear. The CDR3 sequence is 13 residues long. Germline-derived CDR1 and CDR2 are SQVTM and ANQGSEA. Trimming removed 6 bases at V and 0 bases at J, with 10 bases between. The chain's CDR3 is CSVQSFSTDTQYF. As DNA, the CDR3 is TGCAGCGTCCAGAGTTTCAGCACAGATACGCAGTATTTT.

V and J are TRBV29-1 and TRBJ1-5; TRBD1 matches at 7 bases. The V and J ends lost 3 bases and 4 bases, in that order; junction bases with no gene match: 6. The CDR3 has 14 amino acids. CDR1 is SQVTM, CDR2 ANQGSEA, per germline. The CDR3 sequence: CSVEGRQGNQPQHF. CDR3 DNA sequence: TGCAGCGTTGAGGGGAGACAGGGAAATCAGCCCCAGCATTTT.

This clonotype has ten or more counts. The chain joins TRBV6-6 to TRBJ1-4, with D maybe TRBD1 (5 bases). Germline-derived CDR1 and CDR2 are MNHNY and SVGAGI (reference sequence). Trimming took off 2 bases at V and 10 bases at J, with 11 bases between the two ends. CDR3 length equals 13 residues. The DNA of the CDR3 is TGTGCCAGCAGTTACGAGACAGTCGGAAAACTGTTTTTT. Translating it yields CASSYETVGKLFF.

On this clonotype: Relative to the germline gene, one junction end is altered; a read error may explain this. The chain has TRBV28 and TRBJ2-7; D is undetermined. The CDR3 extends over 12 amino acids. CDR1 and CDR2 from the germline V gene are MDHEN and SYDVKM. This CDR3 reads CASNPGSNYWDF. CDR3 nucleotide sequence: TGTGCCAGCAACCCCGGCTCGAATTACTGGGACTTC.

This rearrangement joins TRBV18 to TRBJ2-3; D uncertain. V was cut by 3 bases and J by 5 bases, with 12 bases left in between. The germline V gene has CDR1 KGHSH and CDR2 LQKENI. The CDR3 spans 14 residues. DNA of the CDR3: TGTGCCAGCTCACCGGATGGGGTACAAGATACGCAGTATTTT. It yields the protein CASSPDGVQDTQYF.

DNA of the CDR3: TGCGCCAGCAGAGGGGACAGGGGGTTTACAACTAATGAAAAACTGTTTTTT. Its protein product is CASRGDRGFTTNEKLFF. This chain uses TRBV5-1 with TRBJ1-4, with 11 bases fitting TRBD1. Germline CDR1 and CDR2: SGHRS and YFSETQ. Unmatched junction bases numbered 6, after V lost 5 bases and J lost 0 bases. The CDR3 has 17 amino acids.

This rearrangement joins TRBV7-2 to TRBJ2-7; D uncertain. V lost 5 bases and J lost 7, with 15 bases in between. Germline V CDR1 and CDR2: SGHTA, FQGNSA. The CDR3 length is 13 residues. The CDR3 loop reads CASSRPGVGEQYF. The CDR3 bases are TGTGCCAGCAGCAGGCCGGGTGTAGGGGAGCAGTACTTC. The variable domain in full, completed from reference TRBV7-2 and TRBJ2-7, reads GAGVSQSPSNKVTEKGKDVELRCDPISGHTALYWYRQSLGQGLEFLIYFQGNSAPDKSGLPSDRFSAERTGGSVSTLTIQRTQQEDSAVYLCASSRPGVGEQYFGPGTRLTVT.